The clone carrying this TCR beta chain came up a few times. The treatment was: oral pan-JAK inhibitor, 5-10 mg twice daily. Once RNA had been extracted, it was reverse transcribed into cDNA to act as the sequencing template. Repertoires were generated with immunoSEQ multiplex PCR, while TCRdb's copy carries only in-frame clones and drops some. The repertoire holds hundreds of thousands of clones, with 58% as singletons. CDR3 length: 11 amino acids. V lost 5 bases to trimming and J lost 8 bases, with 9 bases between them. Germline V gene sequence: CDR1 LNHDA, CDR2 SQIVND (reference sequence). The data derive from a study of CD8+ T cells in alopecia areata. Study summary: Twice a day, 5 to 10 mg of oral tofacitinib was administered to treated patients.

The chain couples TRBV19 to TRBJ1-2; no clear D. The material was CD4+ T cells sorted from blood, obtained at week 24, from a patient treated with tofacitinib. The clonotype was recovered from a human donor with alopecia areata. The CDR3 loop reads CASSLKRGYTF. In DNA form, the CDR3 reads TGTGCCAGTAGTCTCAAGCGCGGCTACACCTTC.